The sequence of this TCR beta chain was determined in a study of blood T cell repertoires in COVID-19. Study at large: T cells, B-cell-depleted T cells, or PBMCs supplied cDNA or gDNA.

The CDR3 has 16 residues. Germline loops: CDR1 GTSNPN, CDR2 SVGIG (reference sequence). Germline trimming cut 8 bases from V and 2 bases from J; bases unmatched to any gene: 15. The assay was immunoSEQ multiplex PCR, and TCRdb's table has in-frame clones only and misses some. The profile covers some 99,000 clones, with 70% to 90% appearing a single time and less than 1.5% taken by the ten largest. This TCR derives from a human donor in a cohort sampled during active COVID-19. The chain combines TRBV30 with TRBJ2-7, with TRBD2 matching 10 bases. The source material was peripheral blood. CDR3 DNA sequence: TGTGCCGGACCCAGGACTAGCGGTGAAGAAGCCTACGAGCAGTACTTC. Protein sequence: CAGPRTSGEEAYEQYF. Complete variable domain (other parts from reference TRBV30 and TRBJ2-7): SQTIHQWPATLVQPVGSPLSLECTVEGTSNPNLYWYRQAAGRGLQLLFYSVGIGQISSEVPQNLSASRPQDRQFILSSKKLLLSDSGFYLCAGPRTSGEEAYEQYFGPGTRLTVT.